This T cell receptor beta chain derives from a study of cytomegalovirus exposure and HLA in healthy donors. At the level of the study: In terms of ancestry, the Caucasian-associated cluster contained more than 65% of the approximately 400 genotyped donors.

As for this clone: Its antigen is not identified.

Study observations and caveats: It was 164 TCR beta chains that were listed as cytomegalovirus-associated.

Primers: 60 Vbeta forward and 13 Jbeta reverse. Only in-frame clones appear in the TCRdb table, and some are missing; sequencing was by immunoSEQ multiplex PCR. The repertoire has 150,000 to 200,000 clones, about 85% of them found once; the top ten carry roughly 2.1%. V was clipped by 5 bases and J by 3 bases; unmatched bases: 6. The CDR3 contains 15 residues. Germline loops: CDR1 MNHNY, CDR2 SVGAGI (reference sequence). The rearrangement joins TRBV6-6 to TRBJ2-5; 10 nucleotides agree with TRBD2. The clonotype comes from a man aged 18 to 29 in good health and CMV-seronegative. Sequencing was carried out using PBMCs. The CDR3 protein is CASSLRTSGKETQYF. The DNA of the CDR3 is TGTGCCAGCAGTCTTAGGACTAGCGGTAAAGAGACCCAGTACTTC.